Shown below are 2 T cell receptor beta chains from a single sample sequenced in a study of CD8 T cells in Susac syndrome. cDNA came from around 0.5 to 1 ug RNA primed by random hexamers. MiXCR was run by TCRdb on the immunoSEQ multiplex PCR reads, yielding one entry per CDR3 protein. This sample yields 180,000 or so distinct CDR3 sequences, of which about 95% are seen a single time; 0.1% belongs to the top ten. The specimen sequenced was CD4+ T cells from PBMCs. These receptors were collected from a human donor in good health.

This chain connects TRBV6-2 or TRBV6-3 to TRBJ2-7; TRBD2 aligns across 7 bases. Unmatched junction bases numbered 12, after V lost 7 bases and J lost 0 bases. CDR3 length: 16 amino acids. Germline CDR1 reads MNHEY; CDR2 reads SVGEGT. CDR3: CASTPLRLASSYEQYF. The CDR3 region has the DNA TGTGCCAGCACTCCCCTAAGACTAGCAAGCTCCTACGAGCAGTACTTC.

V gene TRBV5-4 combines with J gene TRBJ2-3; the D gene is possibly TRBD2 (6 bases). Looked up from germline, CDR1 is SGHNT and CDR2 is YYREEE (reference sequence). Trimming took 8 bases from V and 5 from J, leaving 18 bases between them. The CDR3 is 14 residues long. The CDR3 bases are TGTGCCAGTACCCTTGGGCGGGAAATAGATACGCAGTATTTT. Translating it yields CASTLGREIDTQYF.